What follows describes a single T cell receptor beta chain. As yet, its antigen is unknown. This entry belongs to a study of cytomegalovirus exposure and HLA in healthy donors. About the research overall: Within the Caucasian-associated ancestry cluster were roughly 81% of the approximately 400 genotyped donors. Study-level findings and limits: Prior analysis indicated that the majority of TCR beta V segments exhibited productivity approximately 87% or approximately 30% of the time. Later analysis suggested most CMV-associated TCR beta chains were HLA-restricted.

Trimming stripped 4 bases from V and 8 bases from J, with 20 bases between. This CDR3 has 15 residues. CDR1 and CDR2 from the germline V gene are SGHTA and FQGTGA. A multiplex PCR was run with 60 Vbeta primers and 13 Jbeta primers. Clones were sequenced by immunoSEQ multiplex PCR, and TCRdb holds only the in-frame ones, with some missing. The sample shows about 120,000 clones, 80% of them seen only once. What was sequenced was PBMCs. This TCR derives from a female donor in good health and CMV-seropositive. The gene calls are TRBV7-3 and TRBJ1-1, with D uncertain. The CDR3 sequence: CASSSAVGRSSEAFF. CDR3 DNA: TGTGCCAGCAGCTCCGCCGTTGGACGGTCTAGCGAAGCTTTCTTT.